This is a list of T cell receptor beta chains from one sample in a study of blood T cell repertoires in COVID-19. Clones were sequenced by immunoSEQ multiplex PCR, and TCRdb holds only the in-frame ones, with some missing. The sample records about 270,000 clones, 70% to 85% being singletons. The sequencing input was peripheral blood. The receptors originated from a human donor with COVID-19, enrolled during active disease. The donor label of this sample is uncertain. The CDR3 runs from the conserved cysteine through the conserved F or W. Fields, in order: V gene, clone size, J gene, D gene, CDR3 protein, CDR3 DNA. The D gene is left open where the match is weak. Clone size is not always given. Where it is, it says once, few, many or a class for expanded clones.

V gene: TRBV6-4; clone size: -; J gene: TRBJ2-7; D gene: TRBD1; CDR3 protein: CASSEGQGKNYEQYF; CDR3 DNA: TGTGCCAGCAGTGAGGGACAGGGTAAGAACTACGAGCAGTACTTC
V gene: TRBV6-5; clone size: few; J gene: TRBJ2-6; D gene: TRBD1; CDR3 protein: CASSFQGAGANVLTF; CDR3 DNA: TGTGCCAGCAGCTTCCAGGGGGCTGGGGCCAACGTCCTGACTTTC
V gene: TRBV27; clone size: -; J gene: TRBJ2-3; D gene: TRBD2; CDR3 protein: CASSLIGTSGRADTQYF; CDR3 DNA: TGTGCCAGCAGTTTAATCGGGACTAGCGGGAGGGCAGATACGCAGTATTTT
V gene: TRBV4-3; clone size: -; J gene: TRBJ2-3; D gene: -; CDR3 protein: CASSQGLQGSSTDTQYF; CDR3 DNA: TGCGCCAGCAGCCAAGGCCTCCAGGGATCTAGCACAGATACGCAGTATTTT
V gene: TRBV2; clone size: -; J gene: TRBJ1-4; D gene: TRBD1; CDR3 protein: CASSPDRNREKLFF; CDR3 DNA: TGTGCCAGCAGTCCGGACAGGAATCGGGAAAAACTGTTTTTT
V gene: TRBV5-4; clone size: once; J gene: TRBJ1-2; D gene: -; CDR3 protein: CASSLTPERGYTF; CDR3 DNA: TGTGCCAGCAGCCTGACCCCGGAGCGTGGCTACACCTTC
V gene: TRBV7-9; clone size: -; J gene: TRBJ1-2; D gene: -; CDR3 protein: CASSLSVGGFDGYTF; CDR3 DNA: TGTGCCAGCAGCTTGTCAGTTGGAGGGTTCGATGGCTACACCTTC
V gene: TRBV5-1; clone size: -; J gene: TRBJ1-1; D gene: TRBD1; CDR3 protein: CASSSGTGAGTEAFF; CDR3 DNA: TGCGCCAGCAGCTCTGGGACAGGGGCTGGCACTGAAGCTTTCTTT
V gene: TRBV29-1; clone size: -; J gene: TRBJ1-1; D gene: -; CDR3 protein: CSVAGALNTEAFF; CDR3 DNA: TGCAGCGTCGCAGGGGCATTGAACACTGAAGCTTTCTTT
V gene: TRBV19; clone size: -; J gene: TRBJ2-1; D gene: TRBD2; CDR3 protein: CASSITSGRAGYNEQFF; CDR3 DNA: TGTGCCAGTAGTATTACTAGCGGGAGGGCCGGATACAATGAGCAGTTCTTC
V gene: TRBV28; clone size: -; J gene: TRBJ1-4; D gene: -; CDR3 protein: CASSFGQVVEKLFF; CDR3 DNA: TGTGCCAGCAGTTTTGGGCAGGTCGTTGAAAAACTGTTTTTT
V gene: TRBV6-2/TRBV6-3; clone size: -; J gene: TRBJ2-7; D gene: TRBD2; CDR3 protein: CASSRHLAGSYEQYF; CDR3 DNA: TGTGCCAGCAGTCGACATCTAGCGGGTAGCTACGAGCAGTACTTC
V gene: TRBV5-1; clone size: -; J gene: TRBJ1-2; D gene: -; CDR3 protein: CASSTELQAGGYTF; CDR3 DNA: TGCGCCAGCAGCACGGAGCTTCAGGCGGGTGGCTACACCTTC
V gene: TRBV27; clone size: -; J gene: TRBJ2-3; D gene: TRBD2; CDR3 protein: CASSLTSGGGDTQYF; CDR3 DNA: TGTGCCAGCAGTCTAACTAGCGGGGGGGGAGATACGCAGTATTTT
V gene: TRBV24-1; clone size: -; J gene: TRBJ2-5; D gene: -; CDR3 protein: CATSHAGIETQYF; CDR3 DNA: TGTGCCACCAGTCACGCGGGAATAGAGACCCAGTACTTC
V gene: TRBV28; clone size: -; J gene: TRBJ2-3; D gene: -; CDR3 protein: CASKVQGNTDTQYF; CDR3 DNA: TGTGCCAGCAAGGTTCAGGGAAACACAGATACGCAGTATTTT
V gene: TRBV6-5; clone size: -; J gene: TRBJ2-3; D gene: TRBD2; CDR3 protein: CASSYGTSGGTDTQYF; CDR3 DNA: TGTGCCAGCAGTTACGGGACTAGCGGGGGCACAGATACGCAGTATTTT
V gene: TRBV3-1/TRBV3-2; clone size: -; J gene: TRBJ2-7; D gene: -; CDR3 protein: CASSQDPWTTIYEQYF; CDR3 DNA: TGTGCCAGCAGCCAGGACCCATGGACAACGATCTACGAGCAGTACTTC
V gene: TRBV5-6; clone size: -; J gene: TRBJ2-6; D gene: -; CDR3 protein: CASIIGGWRSGANVLTF; CDR3 DNA: TGTGCCAGCATTATTGGGGGGTGGCGGTCTGGGGCCAACGTCCTGACTTTC
V gene: TRBV28; clone size: -; J gene: TRBJ1-5; D gene: -; CDR3 protein: CASSPDDRNQPQHF; CDR3 DNA: TGTGCCAGCAGTCCTGACGACAGAAATCAGCCCCAGCATTTT
V gene: TRBV7-7; clone size: once; J gene: TRBJ2-5; D gene: TRBD2; CDR3 protein: CASSRTTSGQETQYF; CDR3 DNA: TGTGCTAGCAGCAGAACGACTAGCGGTCAAGAGACCCAGTACTTC
V gene: TRBV5-5; clone size: -; J gene: TRBJ2-2; D gene: TRBD2; CDR3 protein: CASSSPGLAGGGELFF; CDR3 DNA: TGTGCCAGCAGCTCACCGGGACTAGCGGGAGGAGGGGAGCTGTTTTTT
V gene: TRBV5-4; clone size: -; J gene: TRBJ2-2; D gene: -; CDR3 protein: CASSAVTGPGELFF; CDR3 DNA: TGTGCCAGCAGCGCCGTGACAGGCCCCGGGGAGCTGTTTTTT
V gene: TRBV11-2; clone size: -; J gene: TRBJ2-7; D gene: -; CDR3 protein: CASSLADNLGASTYEQYF; CDR3 DNA: TGTGCCAGCAGCTTAGCCGATAATTTGGGAGCGTCTACCTACGAGCAGTACTTC
V gene: TRBV28; clone size: -; J gene: TRBJ2-3; D gene: -; CDR3 protein: CASRPPGSLYTDTQYF; CDR3 DNA: TGTGCCAGCAGGCCCCCGGGGAGCCTGTACACAGATACGCAGTATTTT
V gene: TRBV28; clone size: -; J gene: TRBJ1-2; D gene: TRBD1; CDR3 protein: CASSWGTGYGYTF; CDR3 DNA: TGTGCCAGCAGTTGGGGGACAGGGTATGGCTACACCTTC
V gene: TRBV18; clone size: -; J gene: TRBJ1-4; D gene: -; CDR3 protein: CASSSTGIATNEKLFF; CDR3 DNA: TGTGCCAGCTCATCAACAGGGATCGCAACTAATGAAAAACTGTTTTTT
V gene: TRBV7-8; clone size: -; J gene: TRBJ2-7; D gene: -; CDR3 protein: CASSLSGTTSYEQYF; CDR3 DNA: TGTGCCAGCAGCCTCTCCGGGACAACTTCCTACGAGCAGTACTTC
V gene: TRBV30; clone size: -; J gene: TRBJ1-1; D gene: -; CDR3 protein: CASGRGPGTEAFF; CDR3 DNA: TGTGCCTCTGGGAGGGGCCCCGGCACTGAAGCTTTCTTT
V gene: TRBV30; clone size: -; J gene: TRBJ1-5; D gene: -; CDR3 protein: CAWRGAADKRHQPQHF; CDR3 DNA: TGTGCCTGGAGGGGGGCCGCGGACAAGCGGCATCAGCCCCAGCATTTT
V gene: TRBV19; clone size: -; J gene: TRBJ2-5; D gene: -; CDR3 protein: CASGRNPETQYF; CDR3 DNA: TGTGCCAGTGGGAGAAACCCAGAGACCCAGTACTTC
V gene: TRBV28; clone size: -; J gene: TRBJ2-7; D gene: TRBD1; CDR3 protein: CASSYLGTGSIEQYF; CDR3 DNA: TGTGCCAGCAGTTACTTGGGGACAGGGTCAATCGAGCAGTACTTC
V gene: TRBV10-3; clone size: once; J gene: TRBJ1-3; D gene: TRBD1; CDR3 protein: CAITEGQNVGNTIYF; CDR3 DNA: TGTGCCATCACCGAGGGACAGAACGTTGGAAACACCATATATTTT
V gene: TRBV4-1; clone size: -; J gene: TRBJ2-7; D gene: TRBD2; CDR3 protein: CASSQDASGRYEQYF; CDR3 DNA: TGCGCCAGCAGCCAAGACGCTAGCGGGAGGTACGAGCAGTACTTC
V gene: TRBV6-5; clone size: -; J gene: TRBJ1-2; D gene: -; CDR3 protein: CASTRQANYGYTF; CDR3 DNA: TGTGCCAGCACCAGACAGGCTAACTATGGCTACACCTTC
V gene: TRBV29-1; clone size: -; J gene: TRBJ2-1; D gene: -; CDR3 protein: CSVGQGVPYNEQFF; CDR3 DNA: TGCAGCGTTGGACAAGGGGTTCCCTACAATGAGCAGTTCTTC
V gene: TRBV28; clone size: few; J gene: TRBJ2-7; D gene: TRBD1; CDR3 protein: CASSSLGQGKISYEQYF; CDR3 DNA: TGTGCCAGCAGTTCTCTGGGACAGGGAAAAATCTCCTACGAGCAGTACTTC
V gene: TRBV27; clone size: -; J gene: TRBJ1-1; D gene: TRBD1; CDR3 protein: CATFDRANTEAFF; CDR3 DNA: TGTGCCACCTTTGACAGGGCTAACACTGAAGCTTTCTTT
V gene: TRBV18; clone size: few; J gene: TRBJ2-1; D gene: TRBD2; CDR3 protein: CASSPVLAGVTYNEQFF; CDR3 DNA: TGTGCCAGCTCACCAGTTCTAGCGGGGGTCACCTACAATGAGCAGTTCTTC
V gene: TRBV5-1; clone size: -; J gene: TRBJ1-4; D gene: TRBD1; CDR3 protein: CASSQDGQGSEKLFF; CDR3 DNA: TGCGCCAGCAGTCAGGATGGACAGGGCAGCGAAAAACTGTTTTTT
V gene: TRBV11-2; clone size: -; J gene: TRBJ2-5; D gene: TRBD2; CDR3 protein: CASSLRSLAGGETQYF; CDR3 DNA: TGTGCCAGCAGCTTACGGAGCCTAGCGGGAGGTGAGACCCAGTACTTC